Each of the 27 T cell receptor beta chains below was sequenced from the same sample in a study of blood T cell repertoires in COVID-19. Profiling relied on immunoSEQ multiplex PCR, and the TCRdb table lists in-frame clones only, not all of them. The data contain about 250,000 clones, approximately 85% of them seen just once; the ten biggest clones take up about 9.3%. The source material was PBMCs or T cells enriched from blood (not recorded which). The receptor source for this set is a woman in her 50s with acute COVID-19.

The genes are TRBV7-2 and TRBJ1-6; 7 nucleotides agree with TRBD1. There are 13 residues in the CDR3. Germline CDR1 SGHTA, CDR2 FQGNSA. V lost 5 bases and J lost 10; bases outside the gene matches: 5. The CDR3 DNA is TGTGCCAGCAGCACTGGACAGGAATCACCCCTCCACTTT. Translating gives CASSTGQESPLHF. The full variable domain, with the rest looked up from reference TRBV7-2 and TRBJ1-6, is GAGVSQSPSNKVTEKGKDVELRCDPISGHTALYWYRQSLGQGLEFLIYFQGNSAPDKSGLPSDRFSAERTGGSVSTLTIQRTQQEDSAVYLCASSTGQESPLHFGNGTRLTVT.

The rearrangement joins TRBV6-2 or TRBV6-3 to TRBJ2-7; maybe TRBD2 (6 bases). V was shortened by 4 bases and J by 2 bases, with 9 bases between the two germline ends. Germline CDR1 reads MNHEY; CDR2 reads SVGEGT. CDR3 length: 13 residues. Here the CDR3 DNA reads TGTGCCAGCAGTTTACGGGAGACCTACGAGCAGTACTTC. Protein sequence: CASSLRETYEQYF.

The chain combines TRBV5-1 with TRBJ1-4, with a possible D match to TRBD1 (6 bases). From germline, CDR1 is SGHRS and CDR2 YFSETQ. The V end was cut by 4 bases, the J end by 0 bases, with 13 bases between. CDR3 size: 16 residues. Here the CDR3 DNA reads TGCGCCAGCAGCCCTCAGGGGCCATCAACTAATGAAAAACTGTTTTTT. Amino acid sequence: CASSPQGPSTNEKLFF.

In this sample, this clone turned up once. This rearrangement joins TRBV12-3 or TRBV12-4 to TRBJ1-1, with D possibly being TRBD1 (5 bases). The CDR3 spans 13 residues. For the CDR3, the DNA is TGTGCGGTGGAGGGGACGGGTAACACTGAAGCTTTCTTT. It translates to CAVEGTGNTEAFF.

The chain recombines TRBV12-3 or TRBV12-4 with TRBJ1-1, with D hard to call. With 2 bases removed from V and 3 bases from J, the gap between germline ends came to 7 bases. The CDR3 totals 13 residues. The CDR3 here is CASSLPGDTEAFF. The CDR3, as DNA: TGTGCCAGCAGTTTACCAGGTGACACTGAAGCTTTCTTT.

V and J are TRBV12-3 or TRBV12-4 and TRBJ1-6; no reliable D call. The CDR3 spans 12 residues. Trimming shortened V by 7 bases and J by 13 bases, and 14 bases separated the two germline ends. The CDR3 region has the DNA TGTGCCAGCACCGTTTTCGGGTCTCCCCTCCACTTT. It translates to CASTVFGSPLHF.

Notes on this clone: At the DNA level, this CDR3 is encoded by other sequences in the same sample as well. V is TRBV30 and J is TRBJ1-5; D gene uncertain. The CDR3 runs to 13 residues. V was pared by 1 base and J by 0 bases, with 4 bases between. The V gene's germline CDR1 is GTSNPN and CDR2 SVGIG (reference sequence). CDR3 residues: CAWSAGSNQPQHF. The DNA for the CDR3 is TGTGCCTGGAGTGCCGGTAGCAATCAGCCCCAGCATTTT.

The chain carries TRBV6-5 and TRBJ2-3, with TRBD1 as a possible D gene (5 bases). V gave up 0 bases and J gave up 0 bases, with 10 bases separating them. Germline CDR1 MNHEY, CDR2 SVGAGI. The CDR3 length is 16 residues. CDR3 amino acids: CASSYSIAGSTDTQYF. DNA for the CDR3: TGTGCCAGCAGTTACTCGATAGCAGGGAGCACAGATACGCAGTATTTT.

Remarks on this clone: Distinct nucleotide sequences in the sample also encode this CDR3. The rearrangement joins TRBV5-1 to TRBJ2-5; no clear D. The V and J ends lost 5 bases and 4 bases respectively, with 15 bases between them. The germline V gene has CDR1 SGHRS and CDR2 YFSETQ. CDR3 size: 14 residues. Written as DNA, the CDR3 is TGCGCCAGCAGTCTAGACCGCCCCGGAGAGACCCAGTACTTC. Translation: CASSLDRPGETQYF.

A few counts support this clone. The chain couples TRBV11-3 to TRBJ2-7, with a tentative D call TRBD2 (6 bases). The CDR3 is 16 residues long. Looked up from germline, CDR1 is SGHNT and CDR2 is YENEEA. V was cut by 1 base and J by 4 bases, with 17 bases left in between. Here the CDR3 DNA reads TGTGCCAGCAGCTTAGGTGGCGGGACGGGTCTATACGAGCAGTACTTC. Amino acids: CASSLGGGTGLYEQYF.

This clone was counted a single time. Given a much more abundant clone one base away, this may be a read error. CDR3 nucleotides: TGTGCCAGCAGCCCGGACAGGGATCAGCCCCAGCATTTT. Protein sequence: CASSPDRDQPQHF. The genes are TRBV7-7 and TRBJ1-5, with 8 bases aligning to TRBD1. J lost 5 bases, V lost 5 bases, and 2 bases had no gene match. This CDR3 has 13 residues. The germline gives CDR1 SSHAT, CDR2 FNYEAQ (reference sequence).

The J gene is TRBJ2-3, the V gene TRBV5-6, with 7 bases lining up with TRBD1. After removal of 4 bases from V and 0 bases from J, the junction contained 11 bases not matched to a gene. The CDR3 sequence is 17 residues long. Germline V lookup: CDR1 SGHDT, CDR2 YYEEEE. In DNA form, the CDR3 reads TGTGCCAGCAGCGCCCGGGACAGCTTTACTAGCACAGATACGCAGTATTTT. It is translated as CASSARDSFTSTDTQYF.

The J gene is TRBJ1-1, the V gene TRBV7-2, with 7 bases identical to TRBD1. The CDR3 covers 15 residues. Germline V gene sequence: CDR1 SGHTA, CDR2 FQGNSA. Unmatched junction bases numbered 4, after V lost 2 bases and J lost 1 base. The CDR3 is CASSLTGTANTEAFF. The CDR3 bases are TGTGCCAGCAGCTTAACCGGGACAGCGAACACTGAAGCTTTCTTT.

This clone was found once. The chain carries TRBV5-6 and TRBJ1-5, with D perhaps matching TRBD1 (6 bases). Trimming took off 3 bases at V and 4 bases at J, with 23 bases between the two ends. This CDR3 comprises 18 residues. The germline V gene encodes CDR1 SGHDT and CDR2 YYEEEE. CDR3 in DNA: TGTGCCAGCAGCTATTACCGGGACACTGGGACGAGGAATCAGCCCCAGCATTTT. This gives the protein CASSYYRDTGTRNQPQHF.

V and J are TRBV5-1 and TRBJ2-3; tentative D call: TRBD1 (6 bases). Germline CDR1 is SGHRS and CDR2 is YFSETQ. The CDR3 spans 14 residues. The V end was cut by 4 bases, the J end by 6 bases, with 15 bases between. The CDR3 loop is CASSPTGQGDTQYF. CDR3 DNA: TGCGCCAGCAGCCCGACAGGTCAGGGGGATACGCAGTATTTT. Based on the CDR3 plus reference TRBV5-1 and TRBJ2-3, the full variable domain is KAGVTQTPRYLIKTRGQQVTLSCSPISGHRSVSWYQQTPGQGLQFLFEYFSETQRNKGNFPGRFSGRQFSNSRSEMNVSTLELGDSALYLCASSPTGQGDTQYFGPGTRLTVL.

The CDR3, as DNA: TGTGCCAGCAGTCCGCGGGGGGCTCCCTTGGACCAGTACTTC. This encodes CASSPRGAPLDQYF. The V and J genes are TRBV27 and TRBJ2-5; 8 bases agree with TRBD2. With 5 bases clipped from V and 10 bases from J, the junction kept 12 bases outside the gene matches. This CDR3 is built from 14 residues. Germline V lookup: CDR1 MNHEY, CDR2 SMNVEV (reference sequence).

The CDR3 here is CASNEGINEKLFF. In nucleotides, the CDR3 is TGTGCCAGTAACGAGGGAATTAATGAAAAACTGTTTTTT. V gene TRBV19 combines with J gene TRBJ1-4; unclear D gene. The CDR3 has 13 amino acids. Germline lookup yields CDR1 LNHDA and CDR2 SQIVND (reference sequence). Trimming took off 7 bases at V and 4 bases at J, with 10 bases between the two ends.

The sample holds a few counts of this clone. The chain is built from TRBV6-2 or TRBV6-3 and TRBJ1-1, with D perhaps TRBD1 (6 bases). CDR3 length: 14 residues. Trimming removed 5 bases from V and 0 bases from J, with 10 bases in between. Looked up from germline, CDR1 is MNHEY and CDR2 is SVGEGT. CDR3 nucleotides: TGTGCCAGCAGTCGACAGGAAATGAACACTGAAGCTTTCTTT. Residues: CASSRQEMNTEAFF.

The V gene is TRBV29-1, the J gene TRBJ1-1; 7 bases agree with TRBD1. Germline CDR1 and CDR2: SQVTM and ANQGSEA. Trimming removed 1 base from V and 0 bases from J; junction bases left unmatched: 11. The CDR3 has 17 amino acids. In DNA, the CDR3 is TGCAGCGTTGAAGTTGGGGACAGTAATACGATGAACACTGAAGCTTTCTTT. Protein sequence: CSVEVGDSNTMNTEAFF.

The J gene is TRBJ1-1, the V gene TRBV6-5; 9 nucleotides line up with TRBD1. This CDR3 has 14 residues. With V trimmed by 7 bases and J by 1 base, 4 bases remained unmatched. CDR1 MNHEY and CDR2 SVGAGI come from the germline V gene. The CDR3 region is CASTLTGGNTEAFF. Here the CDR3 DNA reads TGTGCCAGCACTCTGACAGGGGGGAACACTGAAGCTTTCTTT.

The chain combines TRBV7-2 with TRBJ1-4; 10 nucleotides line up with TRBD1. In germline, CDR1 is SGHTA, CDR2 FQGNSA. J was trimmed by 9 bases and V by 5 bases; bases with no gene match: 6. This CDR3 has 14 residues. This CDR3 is CASSQDRGRKKLFF. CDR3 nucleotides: TGTGCCAGCAGCCAGGACAGGGGGAGGAAAAAACTGTTTTTT.

This CDR3 reads CATSGNQGGGNTIYF. CDR3 DNA: TGTGCCACCAGTGGTAACCAGGGGGGAGGAAACACCATATATTTT. The V gene is TRBV24-1, the J gene TRBJ1-3; 7 bases are shared with TRBD1. Trimming took 5 bases from V and 4 from J; bases not matched to a gene: 7. This CDR3 contains 15 residues. The germline V gene encodes CDR1 KGHDR and CDR2 SFDVKD.

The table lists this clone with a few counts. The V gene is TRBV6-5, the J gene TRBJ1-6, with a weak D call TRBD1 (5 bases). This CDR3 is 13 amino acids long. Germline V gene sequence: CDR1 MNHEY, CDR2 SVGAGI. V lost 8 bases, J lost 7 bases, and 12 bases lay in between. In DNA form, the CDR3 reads TGTGCCAGCGTCAGGGAGGGGAATTCACCCCTCCACTTT. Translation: CASVREGNSPLHF.

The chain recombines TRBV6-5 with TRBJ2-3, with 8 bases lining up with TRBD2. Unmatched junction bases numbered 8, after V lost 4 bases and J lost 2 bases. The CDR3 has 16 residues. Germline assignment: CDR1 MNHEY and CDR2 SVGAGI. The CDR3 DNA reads TGTGCCAGCAGTTCCTATAGCGGGGACCCCACAGATACGCAGTATTTT. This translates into CASSSYSGDPTDTQYF.

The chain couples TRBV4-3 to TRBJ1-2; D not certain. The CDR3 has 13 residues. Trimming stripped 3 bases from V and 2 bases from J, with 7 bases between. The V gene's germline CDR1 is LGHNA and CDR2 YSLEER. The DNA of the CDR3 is TGCGCCAGCAGCCAGGGAGGGAACTATGGCTACACCTTC. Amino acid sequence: CASSQGGNYGYTF.

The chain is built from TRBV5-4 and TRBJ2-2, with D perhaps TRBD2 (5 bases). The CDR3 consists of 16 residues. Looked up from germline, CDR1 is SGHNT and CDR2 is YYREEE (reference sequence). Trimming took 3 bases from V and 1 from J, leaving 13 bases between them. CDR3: CASSSLSGGNTGELFF. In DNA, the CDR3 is TGTGCCAGCAGCTCCCTGAGCGGAGGGAACACCGGGGAGCTGTTTTTT.

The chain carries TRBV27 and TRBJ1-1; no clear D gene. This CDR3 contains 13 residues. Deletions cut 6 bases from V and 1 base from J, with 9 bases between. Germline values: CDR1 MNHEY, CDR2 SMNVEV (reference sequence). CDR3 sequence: CASRPLANTEAFF. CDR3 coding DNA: TGTGCCAGCAGGCCACTTGCGAACACTGAAGCTTTCTTT.